The entry below gives a single T cell receptor beta chain sequence along with its context. CD45RO-negative cells were positively selected for CCR7, leaving out terminally differentiated effector memory CD45RA+ cells. This entry comes from a study of shared clonotypes between healthy human individuals. The CDR3 length is 14 residues. Germline V gene data show CDR1 as SEHNR and CDR2 as FQNEAQ (reference sequence). The V gene lost 2 bases and the J gene lost 8 bases, with 12 bases spanning the gap. Using immunoSEQ multiplex PCR, the repertoire was profiled, and TCRdb retains in-frame clones only, with some absent. The data contain about 1.9 million clones, over 85% of them singletons.

The TCR sequence derives from a young man in good health. Some clones in this sample may be carry-over from other donors' samples. V is TRBV7-9 and J is TRBJ2-2, with D unresolved. Sequencing was done on a sample of naive CD8+ T cells from PBMCs. This CDR3 reads CASSLSTHPGELFF. The DNA for the CDR3 is TGTGCCAGCAGCTTATCGACCCACCCAGGGGAGCTGTTTTTT.